This is a list of T cell receptor beta chains from one sample in a study of shared clonotypes between healthy human individuals. Profiled with immunoSEQ multiplex PCR; TCRdb holds only in-frame clones, not every one. Here the sample spans about 460,000 clones, 70% to 80% being singletons. The sequenced sample consisted of PBMCs. These receptors were obtained from a woman aged 40 to 50 in good health. Some clones in this sample may be carry-over from other donors' samples. The CDR3 runs from the conserved cysteine through the conserved F or W. Each record gives: D gene, clone size, V gene, J gene, CDR3 protein, CDR3 DNA. A D gene is named only where the DNA matches it firmly. Clone size is given for some rows only: seen once, a few or many times, or a class if the clone is expanded.

>TRBD1|-|TRBV20-1|TRBJ2-7
CSPRGYEQYF
TGCAGTCCCAGGGGGTACGAGCAGTACTTC
>-|-|TRBV19|TRBJ2-7
CASSIEASVSYEQYF
TGTGCCAGTAGTATAGAGGCTAGCGTCTCCTACGAGCAGTACTTC
>TRBD1|-|TRBV18|TRBJ1-2
CASSPRDRESNYGYTF
TGTGCCAGCTCACCACGGGACAGGGAGTCGAACTATGGCTACACCTTC
>-|once|TRBV30|TRBJ1-5
CAWSGREPQPQHF
TGTGCCTGGAGTGGGAGGGAACCTCAGCCCCAGCATTTT
>-|-|TRBV18|TRBJ1-2
CASSPDGINYGYTF
TGTGCCAGCTCACCCGACGGAATTAACTATGGCTACACCTTC
>TRBD1|few|TRBV9|TRBJ2-7
CASSVDRVQGEQYF
TGTGCCAGCAGCGTTGACAGGGTTCAGGGCGAGCAGTACTTC
>-|-|TRBV28|TRBJ1-4
CASSLGGTNEKLFF
TGTGCCAGCAGTTTAGGTGGAACTAATGAAAAACTGTTTTTT
>-|-|TRBV28|TRBJ1-2
CASSPRLANYGYTF
TGTGCCAGCAGCCCCCGGTTAGCCAACTATGGCTACACCTTC
>-|-|TRBV9|TRBJ1-3
CASSVEGTVIGNTIYF
TGTGCCAGCAGCGTGGAGGGTACCGTGATCGGAAACACCATATATTTT
>TRBD2|-|TRBV7-2|TRBJ2-3
CASSLGLAGGSDTQYF
TGTGCCAGCAGCCTCGGACTAGCGGGAGGGTCAGATACGCAGTATTTT
>-|-|TRBV11-2|TRBJ2-7
CASSLFPGSQNSPYEQYF
TGTGCCAGCAGCTTATTCCCAGGCTCTCAGAATAGTCCCTACGAGCAGTACTTC
>TRBD1|-|TRBV12-5|TRBJ1-4
CASGSGEGQGGAELFF
TGTGCTAGTGGTTCCGGAGAGGGACAGGGTGGGGCGGAACTGTTTTTT
>-|-|TRBV7-8|TRBJ1-1
CASSLRQGLEAFF
TGTGCCAGCAGCCTCCGTCAGGGCCTTGAAGCTTTCTTT
>-|-|TRBV2|TRBJ2-1
CASDSNEQFF
TGTGCCAGCGACTCCAATGAGCAGTTCTTC
>-|-|TRBV10-3|TRBJ2-3
CAISEGNPDTQYF
TGTGCCATCAGTGAAGGAAATCCAGATACGCAGTATTTT
>-|-|TRBV9|TRBJ2-1
CASSVVGESSYNEQFF
TGTGCCAGCAGCGTAGTCGGCGAGAGCTCCTACAATGAGCAGTTCTTC
>TRBD2|-|TRBV7-6|TRBJ2-1
CASSLRGTSGTNEQFF
TGTGCCAGCAGCTTAAGGGGGACTAGCGGAACTAATGAGCAGTTCTTC
>-|many|TRBV27|TRBJ1-5
CASTITGGGSQPQHF
TGTGCCAGCACTATAACCGGGGGTGGTTCTCAGCCCCAGCATTTT
>TRBD2|-|TRBV11-3|TRBJ2-7
CASSPRAGVGRLYF
TGTGCCAGCAGCCCCCGAGCGGGAGTCGGTAGACTGTACTTC
>TRBD2|-|TRBV2|TRBJ2-4
CASRRALGGTKNIQYF
TGTGCCAGCAGGCGAGCTCTCGGGGGGACCAAAAACATTCAGTACTTC
>-|-|TRBV5-8|TRBJ2-7
CASSLRRGSSYEQYF
TGTGCCAGCAGCTTGAGGCGGGGAAGCTCCTACGAGCAGTACTTC
>TRBD2|-|TRBV5-4|TRBJ2-7
CASSLGGGTSGIYEQYF
TGTGCCAGCAGCTTGGGGGGTGGGACTAGCGGGATCTACGAGCAGTACTTC
>-|few|TRBV14|TRBJ2-7
CASSQGRGGYEQYF
TGTGCCAGCAGCCAAGGCAGGGGTGGGTACGAGCAGTACTTC
>-|-|TRBV11-2|TRBJ1-3
CASSSPGSPEVSGNTIYF
TGTGCCAGCAGCTCCCCGGGGAGTCCGGAGGTCTCTGGAAACACCATATATTTT
>TRBD2|-|TRBV19|TRBJ2-3
CASSHSSSGRVATDTQYF
TGTGCCAGTAGCCACTCCAGTAGCGGGAGGGTCGCCACAGATACGCAGTATTTT
>-|many|TRBV4-2|TRBJ1-1
CASSQGLGDTEAFF
TGTGCCAGCAGCCAAGGTCTCGGGGACACTGAAGCTTTCTTT
>TRBD2|-|TRBV9|TRBJ2-3
CASSVGREGSDTQYF
TGTGCCAGCAGCGTAGGGCGGGAGGGGTCAGATACGCAGTATTTT
>-|-|TRBV18|TRBJ1-1
CASSPFNLEGLNTEAFF
TGTGCCAGCTCACCATTTAACCTAGAGGGTCTGAACACTGAAGCTTTCTTT
>TRBD1|-|TRBV28|TRBJ1-2
CASSLLQGADGYTF
TGTGCCAGCAGTTTATTACAGGGGGCGGATGGCTACACCTTC
>TRBD2|-|TRBV7-2|TRBJ2-1
CASSSSSGRAGNEQFF
TGTGCCAGCAGCAGCTCTAGCGGGAGGGCGGGGAATGAGCAGTTCTTC
>-|-|TRBV29-1|TRBJ2-2
CSVRDSGNTGELFF
TGCAGCGTTCGGGATAGCGGAAACACCGGGGAGCTGTTTTTT
>-|-|TRBV28|TRBJ1-2
CASTIGQSYGYTF
TGTGCCAGCACCATAGGACAGTCCTATGGCTACACCTTC
>TRBD2|-|TRBV7-6|TRBJ2-7
CASSTKSGLAGAHEQYF
TGTGCCAGCAGTACCAAATCGGGACTAGCGGGAGCCCACGAGCAGTACTTC
>TRBD2|-|TRBV19|TRBJ2-7
CASSIASGISYEQYF
TGTGCCAGTAGTATAGCTAGCGGAATCTCCTACGAGCAGTACTTC
>TRBD2|-|TRBV18|TRBJ2-7
CASSSYRTSNGNEQYF
TGTGCCAGCTCATCCTACAGGACTAGTAATGGGAACGAGCAGTACTTC
>TRBD1|many|TRBV5-1|TRBJ1-4
CASSWTGGGEKLFF
TGCGCCAGCAGCTGGACAGGGGGAGGTGAAAAACTGTTTTTT
>TRBD2|-|TRBV18|TRBJ2-7
CASSPVRTSGYEQYF
TGTGCCAGCTCACCAGTTCGCACTAGCGGCTACGAGCAGTACTTC
>-|-|TRBV10-3|TRBJ2-1
CAISESNGPVGSALF
TGTGCCATCAGTGAGTCAAATGGGCCAGTCGGGTCCGCGCTCTTC
>TRBD1|-|TRBV5-4|TRBJ2-7
CASGTPRQGQHEQYF
TGTGCCAGCGGCACACCACGACAGGGGCAACACGAGCAGTACTTC
>-|-|TRBV30|TRBJ2-2
CAWSRQGSNTGELFF
TGTGCCTGGAGCAGGCAGGGGTCGAACACCGGGGAGCTGTTTTTT
>TRBD2|-|TRBV5-6|TRBJ2-1
CASSSTSTVNEQFF
TGTGCCAGCAGCTCGACTAGCACCGTGAATGAGCAGTTCTTC
>-|-|TRBV7-2|TRBJ2-3
CASSLQGGYTDTQYF
TGTGCCAGCAGCTTACAGGGCGGATACACAGATACGCAGTATTTT
>TRBD1|-|TRBV30|TRBJ2-1
CAWTGTGRSYNEQFF
TGTGCCTGGACGGGGACAGGGCGTTCATACAATGAGCAGTTCTTC
>-|few|TRBV19|TRBJ2-5
CASSPTVQETQYF
TGTGCCAGCAGCCCCACGGTCCAAGAGACCCAGTACTTC
>TRBD2|-|TRBV28|TRBJ2-7
CASSSTSGRLEQYF
TGTGCCAGCAGTTCGACTAGCGGGAGACTCGAGCAGTACTTC
>-|few|TRBV5-4|TRBJ1-2
CASSPDGLYGYTF
TGTGCCAGCAGCCCCGACGGACTCTATGGCTACACCTTC
>TRBD2|-|TRBV28|TRBJ2-1
CASSLRLAGGFEQFF
TGTGCCAGCAGTTTAAGACTAGCGGGAGGTTTTGAGCAGTTCTTC
>-|-|TRBV7-2|TRBJ1-4
CASSLGTVGKLFF
TGTGCCAGCAGCTTAGGTACAGTGGGAAAACTGTTCTTT
>TRBD2|-|TRBV7-6|TRBJ2-7
CASSLDGWLAGSYEQYF
TGTGCCAGCAGCTTAGATGGCTGGCTAGCGGGATCATACGAGCAGTACTTC
>-|-|TRBV30|TRBJ2-1
CARSRGAYNEQFF
TGTGCCCGCTCTAGGGGGGCCTACAATGAGCAGTTCTTC